A selection of T cell receptor beta chains follows, all from one sample in a study of shared clonotypes between healthy human individuals. The method was immunoSEQ multiplex PCR; TCRdb's version includes in-frame clones alone and lacks a portion of them. The repertoire consists of about 990,000 clones, with about 80% occurring once and the leading ten covering roughly 0.65%. The source material was memory CD4+ T cells from PBMCs. These TCRs come from a young man in good health. Some clones in this sample may be carry-over from other donors' samples. Both conserved end residues are part of each CDR3. A D gene is named only where the DNA matches it firmly. Some rows mark clone size as missing; the rest say once, few, many or name a class of expanded clone.

>13|TRBV10-3|NA|TRBJ2-7|NA
TGTGCCATCGGCCGGGGAAATTTCTACGAGCAGTACTTC
CAIGRGNFYEQYF
>12|TRBV19|NA|TRBJ1-2|NA
TGTGCCAGTAGTATCGGAATGTTAGGCTACACCTTC
CASSIGMLGYTF
>14|TRBV11-2|NA|TRBJ1-1|NA
TGTGCCAGCAGCTTAGTAGCAGGGGACACTGAAGCTTTCTTT
CASSLVAGDTEAFF
>16|TRBV28|NA|TRBJ1-5|TRBD1
TGTGCCAGCAACTCCCCCCCGGGACAGGGAGGTCAGCCCCAGCATTTT
CASNSPPGQGGQPQHF
>16|TRBV4-2|NA|TRBJ2-7|NA
TGTGCCAGCAGCCAGTCTGGGACTGCAAGCTCCTACGAGCAGTACTTC
CASSQSGTASSYEQYF
>12|TRBV4-2|few|TRBJ1-1|NA
TGTGCCAGCAGCGGGCAGGGTCCCGAAGCTTTCTTT
CASSGQGPEAFF
>13|TRBV7-8|NA|TRBJ1-1|NA
TGTGCCAGCAGCTTAGGGGGCGACCGCCGGGGTTTCTTT
CASSLGGDRRGFF
>12|TRBV2|NA|TRBJ2-5|NA
TGTGCCAGCGAGGGACAACAAGAGACCCAGTACTTC
CASEGQQETQYF
>11|TRBV29-1|NA|TRBJ1-1|NA
TGCAGCCCTCGGATGAACACTGAAGCTTTCTTT
CSPRMNTEAFF
>17|TRBV28|NA|TRBJ1-2|NA
TGTGCCAGCAGAGGCTTGGGGGCTAGATTATCGATATATGGCTACACCTTC
CASRGLGARLSIYGYTF